These 7 T cell receptor beta chains were all obtained from the same sample, sequenced in a study of cytotoxic CD8 clonotypes in ibrutinib-treated CLL. Some clones are missing from TCRdb's copy, which holds only in-frame ones; the method was immunoSEQ multiplex PCR. The table lists about 50,000 clones, roughly three fifths of them singletons. The input for sequencing was PBMCs, taken after 24 months of ibrutinib treatment. These TCRs come from a human donor with chronic lymphocytic leukemia.

The J gene is TRBJ2-1, the V gene TRBV7-8; D gene ambiguous. The CDR3 is 12 amino acids. The germline gives CDR1 SGHVS, CDR2 FQNEAQ. V was shortened by 5 bases and J by 13 bases, with 15 bases between the two germline ends. The chain's CDR3 is CASSRLETSQFF. Written as DNA, the CDR3 is TGTGCCAGCAGCAGACTTGAGACGTCCCAGTTCTTC.

This sequence joins TRBV19 and TRBJ1-2; TRBD1 is a possible D gene (5 bases). In germline, CDR1 is LNHDA, CDR2 SQIVND (reference sequence). The CDR3 extends over 15 amino acids. The V gene lost 5 bases and the J gene lost 0 bases, with 13 bases spanning the gap. The CDR3 DNA follows: TGTGCCAGTAGTCCGCGGGACTCAGCTAACTATGGCTACACCTTC. Translating it yields CASSPRDSANYGYTF.

The chain combines TRBV9 with TRBJ1-1, with D tentatively TRBD1 (6 bases). The length of the CDR3 is 14 residues. Germline values: CDR1 SGDLS, CDR2 YYNGEE. The V gene lost 4 bases and the J gene lost 10 bases, with 20 bases spanning the gap. The CDR3 sequence is CASSPNLLVRGAFF. The CDR3 DNA follows: TGTGCCAGCAGCCCCAACCTTTTGGTCAGGGGAGCTTTCTTT.

V gene TRBV19 combines with J gene TRBJ1-5, with TRBD1 as a possible D gene (5 bases). V lost 5 bases and J 7 bases, leaving 12 bases between the germline ends. Germline V gene lookup returns CDR1 LNHDA and CDR2 SQIVND (reference sequence). The length of the CDR3 is 13 residues. The CDR3 region has the DNA TGTGCCAGTAGTGGCAGGGAGGGACAGCCCCAGCATTTT. Protein product: CASSGREGQPQHF.

V and J are TRBV14 and TRBJ2-7; TRBD2 aligns across 7 bases. J lost 6 bases, V lost 1 base, and 9 bases had no gene match. Germline-derived CDR1 and CDR2 are SGHDN and FVKESK. The CDR3 covers 15 residues. Here the CDR3 reads CASSQVSGGGGEQYF. DNA of the CDR3: TGTGCCAGCAGCCAAGTCTCGGGCGGGGGTGGCGAGCAGTACTTC.

The rearrangement links TRBV29-1 to TRBJ2-5; unclear D gene. This CDR3 is 13 amino acids long. V was cut by 5 bases and J by 5 bases, with 15 bases left in between. CDR1 and CDR2 (germline): SQVTM, ANQGSEA. CDR3 in DNA: TGCAGCGTTCTTGACCCTACCGAGGAGACCCAGTACTTC. This codes for CSVLDPTEETQYF.

This clone turned up a few times. V gene TRBV23-1 combines with J gene TRBJ1-2; D not resolved. TRBV23-1 is assigned to the ORF class and has an uncertain function. Trimming stripped 8 bases from V and 7 bases from J, with 14 bases between. The CDR3 consists of 12 residues. CDR3 in DNA: TGCGCCAGCGTAGGGTTTCGGGTTGGCTACACCTTC. Its translation: CASVGFRVGYTF.